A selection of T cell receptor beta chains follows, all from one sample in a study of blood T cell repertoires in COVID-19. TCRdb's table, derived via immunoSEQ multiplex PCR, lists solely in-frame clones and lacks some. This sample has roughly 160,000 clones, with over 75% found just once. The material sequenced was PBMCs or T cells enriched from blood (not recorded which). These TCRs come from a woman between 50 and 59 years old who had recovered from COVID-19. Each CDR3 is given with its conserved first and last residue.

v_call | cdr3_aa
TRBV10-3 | CAISEGGDRGHEQYF
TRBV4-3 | CASSQDRGTGSETQYF
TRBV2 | CASSDPNIYLTGELFF
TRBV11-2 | CASGQYNSYEQYF
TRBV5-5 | CASSLGGGNSPLHF
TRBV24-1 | CATSPVNPGGGELFF
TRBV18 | CASSRLAGALRTEEQFF
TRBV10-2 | CASTPGSGELFF
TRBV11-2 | CASSLSSSTIYF
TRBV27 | CASRGWGHQVNYGYTF
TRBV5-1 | CASRQDSGNTIYF
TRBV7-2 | CASSLVIGQGSYEQYF
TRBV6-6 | CASSSVGTGHHEQYF
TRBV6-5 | CASSLAGQGREKLFF
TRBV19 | CASSEQGNYGYTF
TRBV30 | CAWNRGNTEAFF
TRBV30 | CAWSRERGYTF
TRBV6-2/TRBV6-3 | CASSRSLRSTGGGYGYTF
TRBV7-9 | CASSQSTFGTGELFF
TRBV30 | CAWTSGGSSYEQYF
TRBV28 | CASKISGTYEQYF
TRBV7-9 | CASSPGQGYTGELFF
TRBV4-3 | CASSQSPYWSGRGTEHEQYF
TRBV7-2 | CASGGYGNTIYF
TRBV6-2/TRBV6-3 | CASSYSLEVDTQYF
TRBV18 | CASSPQIETQYF
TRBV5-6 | CASSFDLAGPGGSYEQYF
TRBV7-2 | CASSPEGGLGAYEQYF
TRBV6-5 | CAGRLAKANTGELFF
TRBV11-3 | CASSLAGTGPGEQYF
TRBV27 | CASSLDGTRNYGYTF
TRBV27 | CASSYTGTVEQYF
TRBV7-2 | CASSLLPLAASTDTQYF
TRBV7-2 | CASSLGRGDEQFF
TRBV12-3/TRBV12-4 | CASSFWGDNEQFF
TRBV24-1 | CATSDLRGGRQQYF
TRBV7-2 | CASGVQGQETQYF
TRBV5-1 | CASSIWTGVGETQYF
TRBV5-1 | CASSRHTQETQYF
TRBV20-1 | CSASARKNTGELFF
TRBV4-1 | CASSQEQPNTEAFF
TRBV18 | CASSPGLAEYNEQFF
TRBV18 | CASSPQRENEQFF
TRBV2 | CASRRQGGVQETQYF
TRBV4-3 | CASSQDRGYNSPLHF
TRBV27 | CASSLFGGINTGELFF
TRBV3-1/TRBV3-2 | CASSPTLRGSQYF
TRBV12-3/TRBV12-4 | CASSLGPNYGYTF
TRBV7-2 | CASSLVSGTGWTEAFF
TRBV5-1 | CASSQPLAGGQETQYF
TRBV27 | CASSLLIPGASTDTQYF
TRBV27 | CASSSLKRLREGNEQFF